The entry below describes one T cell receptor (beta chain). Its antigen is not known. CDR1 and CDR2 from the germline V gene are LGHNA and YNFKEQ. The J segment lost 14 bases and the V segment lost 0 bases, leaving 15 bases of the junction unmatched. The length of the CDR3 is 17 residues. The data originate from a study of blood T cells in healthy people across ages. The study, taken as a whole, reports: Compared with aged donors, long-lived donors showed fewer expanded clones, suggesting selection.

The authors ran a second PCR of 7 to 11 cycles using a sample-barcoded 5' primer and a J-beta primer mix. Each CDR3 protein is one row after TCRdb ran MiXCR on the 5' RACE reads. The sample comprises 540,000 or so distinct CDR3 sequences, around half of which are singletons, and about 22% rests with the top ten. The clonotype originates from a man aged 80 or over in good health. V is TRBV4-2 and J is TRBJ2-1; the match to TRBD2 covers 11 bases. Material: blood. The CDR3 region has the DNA TGTGCCAGCAGCCAAGATGCCCTGGCTAGCGGGAGGCTTGGGGAGTTCTTC. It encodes CASSQDALASGRLGEFF.